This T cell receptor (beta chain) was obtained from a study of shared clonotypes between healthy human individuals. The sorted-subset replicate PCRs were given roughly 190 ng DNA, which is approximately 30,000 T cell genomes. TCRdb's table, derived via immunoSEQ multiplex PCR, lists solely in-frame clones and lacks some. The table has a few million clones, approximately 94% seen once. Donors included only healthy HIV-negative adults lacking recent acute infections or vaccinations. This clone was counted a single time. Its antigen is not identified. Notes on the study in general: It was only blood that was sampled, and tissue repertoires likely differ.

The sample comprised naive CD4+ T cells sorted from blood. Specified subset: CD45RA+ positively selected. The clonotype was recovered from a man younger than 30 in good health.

The CDR3 sequence: CASSRGQAYEQYF. The DNA of the CDR3 is TGTGCCAGCAGCCGCGGACAGGCCTACGAGCAGTACTTC. This sequence joins TRBV5-4 and TRBJ2-7; TRBD1 aligns across 7 bases. This CDR3 comprises 13 residues. The V segment lost 4 bases and the J segment 2 bases; nucleotides outside the gene matches: 3. Germline loops: CDR1 SGHNT, CDR2 YYREEE (reference sequence).